This T cell receptor (beta chain) appears in the sequencing data of a study of Ad26.COV2.S vaccination and SARS-CoV-2 variants. Treatment defined: some 20 received Ad26.COV2.S at low or high dose, single or two shots; about 5 received placebo; per-sample allocation not given. The samples were gathered on day 63 after the first injection of vaccine or placebo. The donor's status was that of an adult aged 18-55 years in Boston. Expressing Wuhan-strain SARS-CoV-2 spike, an Ad26 vector served as the vaccine. V gave up 3 bases and J gave up 5 bases; unmatched junction bases: 6. This CDR3 is 16 amino acids long. The germline V gene has CDR1 SGHRS and CDR2 YFSETQ. Here immunoSEQ multiplex PCR was the method, and the copy in TCRdb shows in-frame clones only, minus some. The sample records over 400,000 clones, around 93% being singletons.

The sequence was collected from a person aged 18-60 years who received the Ad26.COV2.S COVID-19 vaccine or a placebo. The V and J genes are TRBV5-1 and TRBJ2-7; the match to TRBD2 covers 15 bases. The sample consisted of peripheral blood, taken in a trial of Ad26.COV2.S vaccine versus placebo. CDR3 sequence: CASSSGLAGGFHEQYF. The CDR3 nucleotides read TGCGCCAGCAGCTCGGGACTAGCGGGGGGTTTCCACGAGCAGTACTTC.